The present T cell receptor (beta chain) was sequenced within a study of blood T cell repertoires in COVID-19 (dated by TCRdb to the early 2020s). The study in broad terms: Samples from collaborators originated in the United States, Italy and Spain and spanned both the acute and convalescent phases of COVID-19. A freely available public database, intended as a resource for researchers studying the immune response to SARS-CoV-2, is where the repertoires were released. Nearly every sample came with metadata listing a de-identified subject ID, COVID-19 status, age in years and sex. The dataset comprised deeply sampled blood TCRbeta repertoires from subjects exposed to, actively infected with, or recovered from COVID-19. Where HLA class I and class II types were available, the types were taken from metadata supplied by the sample provider, not from assay-based typing. The samples were drawn from two sources: the first 160 participants of the ongoing ImmuneRACE study, and some 1,300 subjects contributed by 6 global collaborators. The material from the prospective study consisted of cDNA or gDNA derived from T cells, B-cell-depleted T cells, or PBMCs. The study at large found these results: How much clinical and demographic metadata was included differed by source and by participant, and the metadata was provided uncurated.

Enrolling through a virtual design, the prospective study's participants ranged in age from roughly 18 to 89 years and lived across some 23 United States geographic areas. Cohort assignment in the prospective study relied on participant-reported clinical history from a screening survey and a study questionnaire. For ImmuneRACE Cohort 3, a participant was defined as recovered based on two consecutive negative NP/OP PCR tests, clearance by a healthcare professional, or resolution of symptoms. In the prospective study, whole blood, serum and a nasopharyngeal or oropharyngeal swab were collected from each participant by mobile phlebotomists. Prospective study participants could optionally give additional blood draws and questionnaires over an approximately two-month period. Prospective study blood samples were shipped either frozen or at room temperature before DNA extraction. Concerning this clone itself: The specificity of this receptor is unknown. One base away there is no much larger clone; base qualities are not given.

TCRbeta CDR3 regions were amplified from genomic DNA by means of the immunoSEQ Assay, a bias-controlled multiplex PCR. As for the authors' bioinformatics: Within the assay, amplification of reference gene primers was used to estimate how many nucleated cells each sample contained. To quantify the absolute abundance of each unique TCRbeta CDR3 rearrangement, sequence reads were collapsed and filtered. For each sample, productive Simpson clonality was calculated by taking the square root of Simpson's diversity index across productive rearrangements. Here the immuneACCESS table is served through TCRdb, limited to in-frame sequences with V and J called. Missing clones are a known gap in these copies; in checked studies unresolved V genes cover under half, and the rest lacks a known reason. The V and J calls and clone size are taken from that table; D and trimming were inferred from the DNA. This sample is represented by about 250,000 clones; about four fifths of them were singletons. 3.4% of the sample lies in the top ten.

The V and J ends are trimmed by 3 bases and 0 bases, leaving 6 bases between them. Including the terminal cysteine and phenylalanine, the CDR3 comprises 14 residues. Solely the CDR3 DNA is kept, with 42 bases framed from the first base. Sequences LNHDA (CDR1) and SQIVND (CDR2) are obtained from the germline V gene (reference sequence). This TCR was sampled from a man aged 45-60 years who had recovered from COVID-19. Material for sequencing was PBMCs or T cells enriched from blood (not recorded which). In this chain, TRBV19 is recombined with TRBJ1-3; too little of a D gene remains to name it. In nucleotide form, the sequence is TGTGCCAGTAGTATCCACAGCTCTGGAAACACCATATATTTT. The resulting protein is CASSIHSSGNTIYF.